Below are 27 T cell receptor beta chains sequenced from a single sample in a study of T-cell memory formation after mild COVID-19. Each CDR3 protein gets one entry after TCRdb re-called the 5' RACE reads with MiXCR. In the table there are about 410,000 distinct CDR3 sequences, 23% of which are singletons. The sample comprised PBMCs or a T cell subset sorted from them (not recorded which). Source of these receptors: an adult woman who had mild COVID-19 (a few samples of this study predate the infection). Cell type and time point are not known.

A few counts support this clonotype. This chain uses TRBV18 with TRBJ2-2; D gene ambiguous. V lost 1 base and J 7 bases, leaving 7 bases between the germline ends. This CDR3 is built from 13 residues. CDR1 KGHSH and CDR2 LQKENI come from the germline V gene. This CDR3 is CASSPLENGELFF. The CDR3 nucleotides are TGTGCCAGCTCACCACTGGAGAACGGGGAGCTGTTTTTT.

This clonotype has just a few counts. The V gene is TRBV24-1, the J gene TRBJ2-2; D is possibly TRBD2 (6 bases). The CDR3 runs to 17 residues. V shed 2 bases and J shed 4 bases, with 16 bases lying between them. The germline CDR1 and CDR2 sequences are KGHDR and SFDVKD. Here the CDR3 DNA reads TGTGCCACCAGTGATTATGGAAGCGGGTTCGTCACCGGGGAGCTGTTTTTT. Its translation is CATSDYGSGFVTGELFF.

This clonotype was counted between two and nine times. The chain recombines TRBV4-3 with TRBJ2-5, with D uncertain. V was shortened by 0 bases and J by 2 bases, with 19 bases between the two germline ends. The CDR3 totals 18 residues. Germline V gene lookup returns CDR1 LGHNA and CDR2 YSLEER. This chain's CDR3 is CASSQDVRGGYLQETQYF. In DNA form, the CDR3 reads TGCGCCAGCAGCCAAGATGTGCGCGGCGGCTACCTACAAGAGACCCAGTACTTC.

The genes are TRBV6-4 and TRBJ2-1, with TRBD2 matching 9 bases. CDR1 is MRHNA and CDR2 is SNTAGT in the germline V gene. The CDR3 has 16 amino acids. V lost 6 bases and J lost 5; bases outside the gene matches: 11. The CDR3 reads CASSPSLAGPNNEQFF. CDR3 nucleotide sequence: TGTGCCAGCAGCCCCTCCCTAGCGGGACCCAACAATGAGCAGTTCTTC.

The chain employs TRBV9 and TRBJ2-1; 9 positions agree with TRBD2. CDR1 and CDR2 (germline): SGDLS, YYNGEE. The V segment lost 0 bases and the J segment 6 bases; nucleotides outside the gene matches: 7. The CDR3 consists of 16 residues. The CDR3 DNA follows: TGTGCCAGCAGCGTAGACTGGGGACTAGCTCGCAATGAGCAGTTCTTC. Translation: CASSVDWGLARNEQFF.

In its sample, this clonotype was seen once. The chain links TRBV15 to TRBJ1-5, with D maybe TRBD1 (5 bases). The V and J ends lost 3 bases and 7 bases respectively, with 16 bases between them. The CDR3 covers 15 residues. The germline V gene has CDR1 LNHNV and CDR2 YYDKDF (reference sequence). The CDR3 coding sequence is TGTGCCACCAGCAGCCGCGGCCGGGGGTTGCAGCCCCAGCATTTT. Its translation: CATSSRGRGLQPQHF.

The V gene is TRBV7-9, the J gene TRBJ2-3; TRBD2 matches 15 bases. CDR1 is SEHNR and CDR2 is FQNEAQ in the germline V gene (reference sequence). With 5 bases clipped from V and 6 bases from J, the junction kept 6 bases outside the gene matches. This CDR3 is 16 amino acids long. The CDR3 reads CASSGGTSGGRDTQYF. The CDR3 bases are TGTGCCAGCAGCGGCGGGACTAGCGGGGGGCGGGATACGCAGTATTTT.

This chain joins TRBV23-1 and TRBJ1-1, with 9 bases lining up with TRBD1. TRBV23-1 is designated an ORF whose function remains uncertain. The CDR3 extends over 19 amino acids. V lost 3 bases, J lost 0 bases, and 14 bases stayed unmatched. The CDR3, as DNA: TGCGCCAGCAGTCAGCCCCTGGGACAGGGAGACTCCTTGAACACTGAAGCTTTCTTT. Translation: CASSQPLGQGDSLNTEAFF.

The chain links TRBV9 to TRBJ1-3; 7 bases are shared with TRBD1. The CDR3 covers 17 residues. With V trimmed by 0 bases and J by 0 bases, 6 bases remained unmatched. The germline gives CDR1 SGDLS, CDR2 YYNGEE. The CDR3 DNA reads as TGTGCCAGCAGCGTAGGAACAGGGGCCTTCTCTGGAAACACCATATATTTT. Residues: CASSVGTGAFSGNTIYF.

This rearrangement joins TRBV18 to TRBJ1-1; maybe TRBD1 (5 bases). Germline assignment: CDR1 KGHSH and CDR2 LQKENI. This CDR3 is 16 amino acids long. Trimming took 0 bases from V and 3 from J, leaving 14 bases between them. CDR3 sequence reads: CASSPPDPTRDTEAFF. The DNA of the CDR3 is TGTGCCAGCTCACCACCTGACCCGACCAGGGACACTGAAGCTTTCTTT.

This rearrangement joins TRBV5-1 to TRBJ2-3; maybe TRBD1 (6 bases). The V and J ends lost 0 bases and 4 bases respectively, with 9 bases between them. The CDR3 extends over 14 amino acids. The germline V gene encodes CDR1 SGHRS and CDR2 YFSETQ. CDR3 residues: CASSLAGVADTQYF. The CDR3 nucleotides read TGCGCCAGCAGCTTGGCAGGGGTGGCAGATACGCAGTATTTT.

This clonotype has just a few counts. The genes are TRBV6-5 and TRBJ2-3; D may be TRBD2 (5 bases). Germline-derived CDR1 and CDR2 are MNHEY and SVGAGI. V was clipped by 6 bases and J by 5 bases, with 21 bases between them. This CDR3 region has 16 residues. The CDR3 DNA reads as TGTGCCAGCAGCCAACCCCTAGCCGGCGCAGTAGATACGCAGTATTTT. It translates to CASSQPLAGAVDTQYF.

This chain uses TRBV15 with TRBJ2-5; D uncertain. V was shortened by 1 base and J by 5 bases, with 8 bases between the two germline ends. This CDR3 is built from 13 residues. Germline CDR1 reads LNHNV; CDR2 reads YYDKDF (reference sequence). CDR3 amino acids: CATSRARRETQYF. In DNA form, the CDR3 reads TGTGCCACCAGCAGAGCGCGTAGGGAGACCCAGTACTTC.

This chain links TRBV19 with TRBJ1-5, with D unclear. The germline V gene has CDR1 LNHDA and CDR2 SQIVND (reference sequence). The V and J ends lost 7 bases and 0 bases respectively, with 16 bases between them. The CDR3 runs 16 residues. CDR3: CASTLGSAYSNQPQHF. In DNA, the CDR3 is TGTGCCAGTACGCTGGGGTCCGCGTATAGCAATCAGCCCCAGCATTTT. The variable domain in full, with the rest retrieved from reference TRBV19 and TRBJ1-5, is DGGITQSPKYLFRKEGQNVTLSCEQNLNHDAMYWYRQDPGQGLRLIYYSQIVNDFQKGDIAEGYSVSREKKESFPLTVTSAQKNPTAFYLCASTLGSAYSNQPQHFGDGTRLSIL.

The chain links TRBV15 to TRBJ2-1; D unresolved. Germline V CDR1 and CDR2: LNHNV, YYDKDF (reference sequence). V lost 0 bases and J 1 base, leaving 10 bases between the germline ends. CDR3 size: 16 residues. CDR3: CATSRDRAESYNEQFF. CDR3 DNA: TGTGCCACCAGCAGAGACCGAGCTGAGTCCTACAATGAGCAGTTCTTC. Combining the CDR3 with reference TRBV15 and TRBJ2-1 gives the whole variable domain DAMVIQNPRYQVTQFGKPVTLSCSQTLNHNVMYWYQQKSSQAPKLLFHYYDKDFNNEADTPDNFQSRRPNTSFCFLDIRSPGLGDTAMYLCATSRDRAESYNEQFFGPGTRLTVL.

This rearrangement joins TRBV7-9 to TRBJ2-3; D tentatively fits TRBD1 or TRBD2 (5 bases each). CDR3 length equals 14 residues. The germline V gene has CDR1 SEHNR and CDR2 FQNEAQ (reference sequence). Trimming took off 5 bases at V and 6 bases at J, with 15 bases between the two ends. The CDR3 loop is CASSRDRTPDTQYF. The CDR3 DNA follows: TGTGCCAGCAGCCGGGACCGAACCCCGGATACGCAGTATTTT.

This clonotype was counted at least ten times. The chain employs TRBV12-3 or TRBV12-4 and TRBJ2-1; no clear D gene. CDR3 length: 15 amino acids. Trimming pared 4 bases from V and 1 base from J, leaving 11 bases between. The CDR3 bases are TGTGCCAGCAGTTCGTCAGCGAGATCCTACAATGAGCAGTTCTTC. Protein sequence: CASSSSARSYNEQFF.

The rearrangement uses TRBV18 and TRBJ2-5; 8 bases align to TRBD2. The CDR3 consists of 15 residues. Germline lookup yields CDR1 KGHSH and CDR2 LQKENI. After removal of 3 bases from V and 5 bases from J, the junction contained 8 bases not matched to a gene. CDR3 coding DNA: TGTGCCAGCTCACCGGGGACTAGAACGTACGAGACCCAGTACTTC. Amino acid sequence: CASSPGTRTYETQYF.

The table lists this clonotype with a few counts. V gene TRBV5-5 combines with J gene TRBJ2-7; TRBD2 aligns across 10 bases. Germline values: CDR1 SGHKS, CDR2 YYEKEE (reference sequence). Trimming removed 5 bases from V and 0 bases from J; junction bases left unmatched: 5. This CDR3 has 15 amino acids. The CDR3 coding sequence is TGTGCCAGCAGAAGGACTAGCGGAACCTCCTACGAGCAGTACTTC. This gives the protein CASRRTSGTSYEQYF.

This chain joins TRBV12-5 and TRBJ2-5; 7 positions match TRBD1. Germline values: CDR1 LGHNT, CDR2 FRNRAP. The CDR3 extends over 15 amino acids. V gave up 1 base and J gave up 2 bases; unmatched junction bases: 4. The chain's CDR3 is CASGLDTGQQETQYF. Written as DNA, the CDR3 is TGTGCTAGTGGTTTGGACACGGGACAGCAAGAGACCCAGTACTTC.

This chain uses TRBV5-1 with TRBJ1-1, with D perhaps matching TRBD1 (5 bases). This CDR3 has 17 residues. V lost 5 bases, J lost 5 bases, and 25 bases lay in between. Germline values: CDR1 SGHRS, CDR2 YFSETQ. The CDR3 here is CASSFTGTVVGGTEAFF. CDR3 nucleotide sequence: TGCGCCAGCAGTTTTACCGGGACCGTGGTCGGCGGTACTGAAGCTTTCTTT.

This clonotype has just a few counts. The chain couples TRBV18 to TRBJ2-3, with D tentatively TRBD2 (6 bases). The germline CDR1 and CDR2 sequences are KGHSH and LQKENI. CDR3 length: 16 amino acids. The ends were cut back, 3 bases at V and 1 base at J, with 14 bases in the middle. In nucleotides, the CDR3 is TGTGCCAGCTCACCCGGCGGGGAAGATGGCACAGATACGCAGTATTTT. Its translation: CASSPGGEDGTDTQYF.

The chain joins TRBV11-2 to TRBJ2-1; D perhaps matches TRBD2 (6 bases). Germline assignment: CDR1 SGHAT and CDR2 FQNNGV. CDR3 length equals 15 residues. V was cut by 1 base and J by 2 bases, with 9 bases left in between. The CDR3: CASSLGGKTYNEQFF. CDR3 in DNA: TGTGCCAGCAGCTTAGGCGGGAAGACCTACAATGAGCAGTTCTTC. The whole variable domain, filled in from reference TRBV11-2 and TRBJ2-1, reads EAGVAQSPRYKIIEKRQSVAFWCNPISGHATLYWYQQILGQGPKLLIQFQNNGVVDDSQLPKDRFSAERLKGVDSTLKIQPAKLEDSAVYLCASSLGGKTYNEQFFGPGTRLTVL.

This clonotype was seen only a few times. This chain uses TRBV15 with TRBJ1-1; possibly TRBD1 for D (6 bases). Germline CDR1 reads LNHNV; CDR2 reads YYDKDF (reference sequence). Between the trimmed V and J ends, which lost 2 bases and 4 bases, there was a span of 20 bases. The CDR3 has 17 residues. This chain's CDR3 is CATSRSNRVRLSTEAFF. DNA for the CDR3: TGTGCCACCAGCAGATCGAACAGGGTTCGATTAAGCACTGAAGCTTTCTTT.

The V and J genes are TRBV6-6 and TRBJ2-3, with TRBD2 matching over 10 bases. Germline V gene lookup returns CDR1 MNHNY and CDR2 SVGAGI (reference sequence). V gave up 9 bases and J gave up 0 bases; unmatched junction bases: 9. There are 16 residues in the CDR3. CDR3 residues: CASQTSGRTSTDTQYF. The CDR3 coding sequence is TGTGCCAGTCAGACTAGCGGGCGAACTAGCACAGATACGCAGTATTTT.

This clonotype was seen more than once but under ten times. This chain connects TRBV5-1 to TRBJ2-7; 8 bases fit TRBD1. The V gene's germline CDR1 is SGHRS and CDR2 YFSETQ. J lost 3 bases, V lost 4 bases, and 12 bases had no gene match. The CDR3 has 16 residues. The CDR3 DNA follows: TGCGCCAGCAGCCCTTCGACAGGGGCCGCTTACTACGAGCAGTACTTC. Translating it yields CASSPSTGAAYYEQYF.

This clonotype showed up just a few times. The gene calls are TRBV6-2 or TRBV6-3 and TRBJ2-3, with D uncertain. The germline CDR1 and CDR2 sequences are MNHEY and SVGEGT. The CDR3 length is 17 residues. Trimming removed 0 bases at V and 2 bases at J, with 15 bases between. CDR3 in amino acids: CASSYSTAAFLTDTQYF. The CDR3 bases are TGTGCCAGCAGTTACTCCACCGCCGCATTTCTCACAGATACGCAGTATTTT.